The 3 T cell receptor beta chains below were found in one sample sequenced in a study of CD8+CD57+ T cells in acquired aplastic anemia. Sequencing was done on patients that had shown CD8+CD57+ cell expansion by flow cytometry. Profiling that covered TCR beta VDJ and CDR3 relied on genomic DNA as its template. One entry per CDR3 protein results from TCRdb running MiXCR on the reads. The profile shows over 150,000 distinct CDR3 sequences, roughly 48% of them singletons. Sequencing used sorted CD4+, CD8+, or CD8+CD57+ T cells (not recorded which) from PBMCs. The receptor set was obtained from a human donor with aplastic anemia.

This clonotype was observed many times. The chain joins TRBV5-1 to TRBJ2-1, with D perhaps assigned TRBD1 or TRBD2 (5 bases each). The CDR3 covers 15 residues. Trimming pared 4 bases from V and 7 bases from J, leaving 18 bases between. In germline, CDR1 is SGHRS, CDR2 YFSETQ. Here the CDR3 reads CASSRSGTLGNEQFF. CDR3 in DNA: TGCGCCAGCAGCCGATCCGGGACCCTGGGGAATGAGCAGTTCTTC.

Ten or more counts support this clonotype. The chain joins TRBV5-8 to TRBJ2-5; 9 nucleotides agree with TRBD1. Looked up from germline, CDR1 is SGHTS and CDR2 is YDEGEE. Trimming at V came to 4 bases and at J to 2 bases, leaving 3 bases not matched to a gene. The CDR3 extends over 14 amino acids. CDR3 in amino acids: CASSLGTGQETQYF. CDR3 DNA sequence: TGTGCCAGCAGCCTGGGGACAGGGCAAGAGACCCAGTACTTC.

This clonotype has a count of ten or more. This chain uses TRBV5-1 with TRBJ2-3; the D gene is possibly TRBD1 (6 bases). The CDR3 sequence is 17 residues long. Germline CDR1 is SGHRS and CDR2 is YFSETQ. Trimming stripped 4 bases from V and 3 bases from J, with 21 bases between. The CDR3 is CASSAEIGQPLTDTQYF. The DNA for the CDR3 is TGCGCCAGCAGCGCCGAGATCGGACAGCCTTTAACAGATACGCAGTATTTT.